The following is a T cell receptor (beta chain) sequence with its context. Its antigen is not identified. Stated treatment: oral pan-JAK inhibitor, 5-10 mg twice daily. CD4+ and CD8+ T cells were sorted from PBMCs stained for CD3, CD4 and CD8. Reverse transcribed after extraction, RNA yielded cDNA as the sequencing template. Data came from immunoSEQ multiplex PCR; TCRdb stores just in-frame clones and leaves some out. Of 120,000 or so clones in the sample, 60% to 65% were seen once. V lost 5 bases to trimming and J lost 4 bases, with 14 bases between them. This CDR3 is 14 amino acids long. Germline loops: CDR1 MDHEN, CDR2 SYDVKM. This sample stems from a study of CD8+ T cells in alopecia areata. Regarding the study as a whole: Normal skin contains resident alphabeta T cells, and these are also sequenced in scalp samples. Because one nonresponder was included, the link of baseline CD8+ expansion to response is considered uncertain.

The V gene is TRBV28, the J gene TRBJ2-5, with D possibly matching TRBD1 (5 bases). The receptor's source is a human donor with alopecia areata. The specimen comprised CD4+ T cells sorted from blood, sampled at week 4, from a patient treated with tofacitinib. The CDR3 nucleotides read TGTGCCAGCAGTCCGCAGGGATTCAGAGAGACCCAGTACTTC. This sequence encodes CASSPQGFRETQYF.